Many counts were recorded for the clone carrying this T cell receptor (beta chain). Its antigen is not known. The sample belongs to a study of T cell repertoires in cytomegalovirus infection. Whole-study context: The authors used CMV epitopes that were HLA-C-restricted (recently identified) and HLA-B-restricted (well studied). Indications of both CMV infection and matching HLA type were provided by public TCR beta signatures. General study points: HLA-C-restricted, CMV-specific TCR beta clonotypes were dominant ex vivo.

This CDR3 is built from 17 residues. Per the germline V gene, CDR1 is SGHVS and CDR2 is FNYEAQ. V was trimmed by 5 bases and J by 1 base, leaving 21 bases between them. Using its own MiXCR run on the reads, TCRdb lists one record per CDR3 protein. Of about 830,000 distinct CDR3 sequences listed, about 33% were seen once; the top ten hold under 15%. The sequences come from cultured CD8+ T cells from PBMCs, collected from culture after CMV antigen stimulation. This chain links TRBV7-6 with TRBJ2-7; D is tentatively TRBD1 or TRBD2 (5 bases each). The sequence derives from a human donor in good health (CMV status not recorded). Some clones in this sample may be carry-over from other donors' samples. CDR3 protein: CASSAPPGTGLSYEQYF. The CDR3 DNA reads TGTGCCAGCAGCGCACCCCCTGGGACCGGCCTTTCCTACGAGCAGTACTTC.